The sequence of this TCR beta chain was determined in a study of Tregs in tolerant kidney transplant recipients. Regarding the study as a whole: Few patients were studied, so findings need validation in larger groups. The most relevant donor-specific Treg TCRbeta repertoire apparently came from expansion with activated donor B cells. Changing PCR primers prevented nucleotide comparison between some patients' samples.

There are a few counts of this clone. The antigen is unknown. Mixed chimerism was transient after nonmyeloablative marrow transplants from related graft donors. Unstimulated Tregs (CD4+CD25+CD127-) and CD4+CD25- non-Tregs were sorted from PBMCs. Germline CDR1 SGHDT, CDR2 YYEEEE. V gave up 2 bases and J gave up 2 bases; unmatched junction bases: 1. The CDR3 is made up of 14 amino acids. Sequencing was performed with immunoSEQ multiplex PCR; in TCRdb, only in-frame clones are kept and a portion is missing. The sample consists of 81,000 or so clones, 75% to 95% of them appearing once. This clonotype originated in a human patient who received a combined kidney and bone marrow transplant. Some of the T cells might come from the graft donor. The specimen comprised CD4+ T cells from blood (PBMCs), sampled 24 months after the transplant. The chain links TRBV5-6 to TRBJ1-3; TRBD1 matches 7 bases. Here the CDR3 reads CASSFDRAGNTIYF. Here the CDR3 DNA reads TGTGCCAGCAGCTTCGACAGGGCTGGAAACACCATATATTTT.